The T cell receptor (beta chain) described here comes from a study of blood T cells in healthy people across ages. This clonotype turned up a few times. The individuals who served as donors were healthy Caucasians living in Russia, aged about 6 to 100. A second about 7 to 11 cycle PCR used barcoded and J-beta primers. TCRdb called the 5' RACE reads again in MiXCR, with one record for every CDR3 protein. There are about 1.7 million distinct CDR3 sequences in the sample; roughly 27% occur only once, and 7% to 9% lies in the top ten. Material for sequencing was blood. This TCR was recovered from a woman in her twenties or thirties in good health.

This chain's CDR3 is CASSSAGRADGYTF. The CDR3, as DNA: TGTGCCAGCAGCTCAGCGGGCAGGGCGGACGGCTACACCTTC. The rearrangement uses TRBV7-2 and TRBJ1-2; D is possibly TRBD1 (5 bases). Germline V gene data show CDR1 as SGHTA and CDR2 as FQGNSA. This CDR3 is built from 14 residues. V lost 4 bases and J 8 bases, leaving 17 bases between the germline ends.